This TCR beta chain was identified during a study of blood T cell repertoires in COVID-19. Study-wide background: Spain, Italy and the United States supplied samples that represented acute and convalescent COVID-19. Sources were T cells, B-cell-depleted T cells, or PBMCs; the material itself was cDNA or gDNA.

Regarding this clone: At one boundary the junction diverges from the germline segment, which might be a read error.

Methods used by the authors: Amplification from reference gene primers served as the basis for estimated nucleated cell counts. The table came from immunoSEQ multiplex PCR; TCRdb's copy has only in-frame clones and leaves some out. Clone size and the V and J calls come from that table; the DNA yielded D and trimming. The repertoire holds about 46,000 clones, with 85% to 90% as singletons. From germline, CDR1 is SEHNR and CDR2 FQNEAQ (reference sequence). This CDR3 is 13 amino acids long. V gene TRBV7-9 combines with J gene TRBJ1-1, with D tentatively TRBD1 (5 bases). The receptor was derived from a human donor in a cohort sampled during active COVID-19. The sample was peripheral blood. CDR3 DNA sequence: TGTGCCAGCAGCCTTGCCGGGGGGACCCCCAGCCCGTTT. It translates to CASSLAGGTPSPF.